Given below is one T cell receptor beta chain in context. What it binds is unknown. The sample comes from a study of OX40 agonist ivuxolimab in advanced cancers. On the study more broadly: Patients treated during dose escalation were battling hepatocellular carcinoma, melanoma, renal cell or head and neck cancer. In three patients, partial responses were observed, one with hepatocellular carcinoma and two with cutaneous melanoma.

The CDR3 spans 14 residues. The germline V gene has CDR1 SQVTM and CDR2 ANQGSEA. V lost 7 bases, J lost 4 bases, and 17 bases lay in between. Repertoires were generated with immunoSEQ multiplex PCR, while TCRdb's copy carries only in-frame clones and drops some. The sample holds 55,000 to 80,000 clones, around 84% seen once. General study findings and limits: Both CD4+ and CD8+ T cell populations in blood had undergone clonal expansion by week 6 at 0.1 to 3.0 mg/kg.

The clonotype originates from an adult with an advanced solid tumor such as melanoma, head and neck, liver or kidney cancer. The source was CD4+ or CD8+ T cells sorted from blood, collected in a trial of the OX40 agonist ivuxolimab. The chain recombines TRBV29-1 with TRBJ1-3; possible D gene TRBD1, 6 bases. The DNA for the CDR3 is TGCAGCGCTAGGGACACCGGAGCAGGAAACACCATATATTTT. Amino acids: CSARDTGAGNTIYF.